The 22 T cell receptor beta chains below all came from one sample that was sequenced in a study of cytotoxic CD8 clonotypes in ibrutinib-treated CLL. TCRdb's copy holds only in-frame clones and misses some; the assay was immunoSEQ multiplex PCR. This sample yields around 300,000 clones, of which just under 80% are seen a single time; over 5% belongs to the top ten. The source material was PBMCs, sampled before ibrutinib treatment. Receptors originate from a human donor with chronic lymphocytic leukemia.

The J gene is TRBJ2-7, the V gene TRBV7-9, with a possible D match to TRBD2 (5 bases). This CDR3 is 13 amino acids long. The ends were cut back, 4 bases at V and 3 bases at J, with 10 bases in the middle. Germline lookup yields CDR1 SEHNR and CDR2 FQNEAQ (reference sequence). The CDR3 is CASSCGGDYEQYF. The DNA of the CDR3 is TGTGCCAGCAGCTGCGGAGGAGACTACGAGCAGTACTTC.

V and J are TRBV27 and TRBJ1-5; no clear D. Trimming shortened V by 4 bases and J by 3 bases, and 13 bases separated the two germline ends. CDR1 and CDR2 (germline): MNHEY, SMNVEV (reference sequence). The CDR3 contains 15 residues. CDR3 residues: CASSSSRLHNQPQHF. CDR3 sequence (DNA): TGTGCCAGCAGTTCATCTAGACTACACAATCAGCCCCAGCATTTT.

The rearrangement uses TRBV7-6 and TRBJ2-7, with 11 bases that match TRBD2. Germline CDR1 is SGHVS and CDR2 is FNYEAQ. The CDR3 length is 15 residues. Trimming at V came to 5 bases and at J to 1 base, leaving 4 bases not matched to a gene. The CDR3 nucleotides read TGTGCCAGCAGCCTGGGACTAGCGGAATCCTACGAGCAGTACTTC. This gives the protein CASSLGLAESYEQYF.

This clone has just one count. CDR3 nucleotides: TGTGCCACCAGCAGGATAACCTGGGATGAAAAACTGTTTTTT. The encoded protein is CATSRITWDEKLFF. The chain couples TRBV15 to TRBJ1-4; D unresolved. The CDR3 has 14 residues. V gave up 3 bases and J gave up 6 bases, with 11 bases separating them. The germline V gene has CDR1 LNHNV and CDR2 YYDKDF (reference sequence).

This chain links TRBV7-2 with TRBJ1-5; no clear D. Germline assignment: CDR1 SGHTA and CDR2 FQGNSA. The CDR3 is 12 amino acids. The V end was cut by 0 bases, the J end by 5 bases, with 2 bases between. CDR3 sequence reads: CASSLAHQPQHF. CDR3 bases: TGTGCCAGCAGCTTAGCCCATCAGCCCCAGCATTTT.

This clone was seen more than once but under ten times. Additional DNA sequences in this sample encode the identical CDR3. CDR3 bases: TGTGCCAGCAGTTTATCGGGGAACACTGAAGCTTTCTTT. This gives the protein CASSLSGNTEAFF. The V gene is TRBV28, the J gene TRBJ1-1; no clear D. V was trimmed by 1 base and J by 1 base, leaving 4 bases between them. CDR1 and CDR2 (germline): MDHEN, SYDVKM. The CDR3 runs to 13 residues.

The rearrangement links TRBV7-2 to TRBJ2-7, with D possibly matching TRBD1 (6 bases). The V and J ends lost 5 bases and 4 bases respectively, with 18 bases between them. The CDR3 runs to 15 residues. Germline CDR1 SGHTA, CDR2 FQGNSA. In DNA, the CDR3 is TGTGCCAGCAGCCACCGGGACATGGAATCGTACGAGCAGTACTTC. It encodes CASSHRDMESYEQYF.

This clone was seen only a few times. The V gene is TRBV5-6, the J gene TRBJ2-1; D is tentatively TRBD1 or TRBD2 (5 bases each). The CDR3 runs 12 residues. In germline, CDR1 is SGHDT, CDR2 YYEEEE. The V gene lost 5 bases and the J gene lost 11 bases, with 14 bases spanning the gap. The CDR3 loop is CASRLEGNQQFF. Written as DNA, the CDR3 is TGTGCCAGCAGGCTAGAGGGGAATCAGCAGTTCTTC.

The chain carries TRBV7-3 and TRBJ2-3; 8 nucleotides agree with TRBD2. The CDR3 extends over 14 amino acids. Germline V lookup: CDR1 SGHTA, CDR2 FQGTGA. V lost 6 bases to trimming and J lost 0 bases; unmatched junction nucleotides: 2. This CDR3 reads CASSGLASTDTQYF. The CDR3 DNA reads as TGTGCCAGCAGTGGACTAGCCAGCACAGATACGCAGTATTTT.

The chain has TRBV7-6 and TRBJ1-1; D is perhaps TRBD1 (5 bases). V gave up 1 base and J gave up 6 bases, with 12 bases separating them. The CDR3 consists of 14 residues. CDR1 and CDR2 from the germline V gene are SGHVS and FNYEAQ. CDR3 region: CASSLVLWGSEAFF. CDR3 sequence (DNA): TGTGCCAGCAGCTTAGTACTCTGGGGGTCTGAAGCTTTCTTT.

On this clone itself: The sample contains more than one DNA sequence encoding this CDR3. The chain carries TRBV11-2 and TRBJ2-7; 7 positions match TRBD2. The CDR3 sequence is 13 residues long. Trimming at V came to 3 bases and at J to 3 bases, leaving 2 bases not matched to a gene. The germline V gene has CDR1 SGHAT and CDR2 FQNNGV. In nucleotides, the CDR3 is TGTGCCAGCAGCTTGGGGGGGAGCTACGAGCAGTACTTC. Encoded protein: CASSLGGSYEQYF.

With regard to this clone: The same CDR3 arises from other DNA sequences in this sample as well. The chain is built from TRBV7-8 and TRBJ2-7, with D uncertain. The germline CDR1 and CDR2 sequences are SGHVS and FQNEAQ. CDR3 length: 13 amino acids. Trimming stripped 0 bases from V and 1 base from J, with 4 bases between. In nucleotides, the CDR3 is TGTGCCAGCAGCTTAGCGGGTTCCTACGAGCAGTACTTC. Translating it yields CASSLAGSYEQYF.

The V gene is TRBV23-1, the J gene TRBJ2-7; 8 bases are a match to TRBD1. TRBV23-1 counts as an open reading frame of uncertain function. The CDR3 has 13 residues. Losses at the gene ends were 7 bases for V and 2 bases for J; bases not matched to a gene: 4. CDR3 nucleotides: TGCGCCAGCAACCCACAGGGGGCCTACGAGCAGTACTTC. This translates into CASNPQGAYEQYF.

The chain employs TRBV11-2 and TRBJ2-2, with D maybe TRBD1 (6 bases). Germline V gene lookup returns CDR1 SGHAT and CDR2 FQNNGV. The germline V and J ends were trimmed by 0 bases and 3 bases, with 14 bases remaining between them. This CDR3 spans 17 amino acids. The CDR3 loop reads CASSLDVLTGYTGELFF. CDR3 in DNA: TGTGCCAGCAGCTTAGATGTTCTGACAGGATACACCGGGGAGCTGTTTTTT. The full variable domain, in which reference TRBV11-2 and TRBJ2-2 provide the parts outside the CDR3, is EAGVAQSPRYKIIEKRQSVAFWCNPISGHATLYWYQQILGQGPKLLIQFQNNGVVDDSQLPKDRFSAERLKGVDSTLKIQPAKLEDSAVYLCASSLDVLTGYTGELFFGEGSRLTVL.

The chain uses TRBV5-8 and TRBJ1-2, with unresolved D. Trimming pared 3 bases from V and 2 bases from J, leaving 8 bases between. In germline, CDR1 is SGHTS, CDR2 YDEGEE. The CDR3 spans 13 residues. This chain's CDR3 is CASSWQRNYGYTF. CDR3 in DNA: TGTGCCAGCAGCTGGCAAAGAAACTATGGCTACACCTTC.

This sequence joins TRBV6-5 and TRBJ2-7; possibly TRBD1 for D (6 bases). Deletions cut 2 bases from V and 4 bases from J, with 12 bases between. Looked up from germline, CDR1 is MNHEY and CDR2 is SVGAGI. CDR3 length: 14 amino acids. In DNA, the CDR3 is TGTGCCAGCAGTTACAGCAGGGGACGATACGAGCAGTACTTC. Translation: CASSYSRGRYEQYF.

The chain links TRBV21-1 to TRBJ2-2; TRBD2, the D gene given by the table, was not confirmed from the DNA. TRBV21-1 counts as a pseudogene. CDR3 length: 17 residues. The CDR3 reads CASSRGLAEKNTGELFF. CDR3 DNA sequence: TGTGCCAGCAGCAGGGGACTAGCGGAAAAGAACACCGGGGAGCTGTTTTTT.

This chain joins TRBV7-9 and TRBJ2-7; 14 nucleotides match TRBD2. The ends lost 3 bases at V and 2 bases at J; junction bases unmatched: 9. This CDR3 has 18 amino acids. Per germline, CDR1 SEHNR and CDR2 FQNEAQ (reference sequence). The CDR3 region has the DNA TGTGCCAGCAGCTTGTTGAGACTAGCGGGAGGGAATACCTACGAGCAGTACTTC. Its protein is CASSLLRLAGGNTYEQYF.

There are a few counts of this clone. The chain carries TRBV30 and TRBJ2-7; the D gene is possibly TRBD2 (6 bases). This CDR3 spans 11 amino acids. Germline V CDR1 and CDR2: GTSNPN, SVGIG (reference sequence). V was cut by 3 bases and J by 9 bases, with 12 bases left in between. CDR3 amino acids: CAWRAGGRQYF. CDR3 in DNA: TGTGCCTGGAGGGCCGGGGGAAGGCAGTACTTC.

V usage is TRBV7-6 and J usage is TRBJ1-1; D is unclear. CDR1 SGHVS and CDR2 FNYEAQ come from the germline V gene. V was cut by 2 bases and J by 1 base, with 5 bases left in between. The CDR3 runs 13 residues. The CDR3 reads CASSLLGNTEAFF. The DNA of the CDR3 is TGTGCCAGCAGCTTACTGGGGAACACTGAAGCTTTCTTT.

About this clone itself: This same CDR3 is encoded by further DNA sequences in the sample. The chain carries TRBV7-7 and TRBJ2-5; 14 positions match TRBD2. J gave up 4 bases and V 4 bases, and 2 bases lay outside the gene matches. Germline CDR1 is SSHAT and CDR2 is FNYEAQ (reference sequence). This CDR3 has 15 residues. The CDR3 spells CASSWGLAGVETQYF. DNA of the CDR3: TGTGCCAGCAGCTGGGGACTAGCGGGAGTAGAGACCCAGTACTTC. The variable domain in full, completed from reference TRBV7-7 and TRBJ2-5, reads GAGVSQSPRYKVTKRGQDVTLRCDPISSHATLYWYQQALGQGPEFLTYFNYEAQPDKSGLPSDRFSAERPEGSISTLTIQRTEQRDSAMYRCASSWGLAGVETQYFGPGTRLLVL.

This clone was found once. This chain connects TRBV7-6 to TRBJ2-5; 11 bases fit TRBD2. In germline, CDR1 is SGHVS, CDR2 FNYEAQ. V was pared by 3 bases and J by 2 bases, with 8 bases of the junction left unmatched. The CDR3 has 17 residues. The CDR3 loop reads CASSFASGTSGQETQYF. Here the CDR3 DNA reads TGTGCCAGCAGCTTTGCGTCCGGGACTAGCGGACAAGAGACCCAGTACTTC.